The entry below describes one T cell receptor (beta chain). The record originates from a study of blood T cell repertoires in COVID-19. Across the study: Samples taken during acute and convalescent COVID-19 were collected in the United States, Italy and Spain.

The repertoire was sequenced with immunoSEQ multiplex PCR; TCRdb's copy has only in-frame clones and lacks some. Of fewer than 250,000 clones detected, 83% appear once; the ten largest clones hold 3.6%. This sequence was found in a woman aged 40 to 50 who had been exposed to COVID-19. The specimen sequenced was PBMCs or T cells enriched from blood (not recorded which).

CDR3 DNA sequence: TGTGCCAGCAGTCAACACCCAGTCGGAGGGGCCCGCAATCAGCCCCAGCATTTT. This translates into CASSQHPVGGARNQPQHF. The chain is built from TRBV6-6 and TRBJ1-5, with a weak D call TRBD1 (5 bases). CDR1 is MNHNY, CDR2 SVGAGI, per germline (reference sequence). The CDR3 length is 18 residues. V lost 5 bases, J lost 2 bases, and 22 bases lay in between.